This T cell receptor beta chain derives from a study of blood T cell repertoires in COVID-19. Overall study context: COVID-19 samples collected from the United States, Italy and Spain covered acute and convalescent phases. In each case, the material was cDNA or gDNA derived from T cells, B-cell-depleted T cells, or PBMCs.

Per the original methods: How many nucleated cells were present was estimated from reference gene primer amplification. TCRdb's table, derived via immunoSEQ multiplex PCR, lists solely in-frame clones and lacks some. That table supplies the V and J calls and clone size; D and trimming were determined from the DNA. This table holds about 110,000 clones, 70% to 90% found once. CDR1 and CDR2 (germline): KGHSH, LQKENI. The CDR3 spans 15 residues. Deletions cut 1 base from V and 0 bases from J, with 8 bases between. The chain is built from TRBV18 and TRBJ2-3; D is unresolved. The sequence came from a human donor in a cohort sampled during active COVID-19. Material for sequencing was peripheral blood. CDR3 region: CASSPQESSTDTQYF. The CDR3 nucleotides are TGTGCCAGCTCACCACAGGAGTCCAGCACAGATACGCAGTATTTT.